The sequence of this T cell receptor beta chain was determined in a study of CD8 T cells in Susac syndrome. Study observations and caveats: The study conceded that its TCR sequencing and HLA analysis involved relatively few individuals.

V shed 4 bases and J 3 bases; nucleotides not matched to a gene: 11. The CDR3 contains 16 residues. CDR1 and CDR2 from the germline V gene are SQVTM and ANQGSEA. This clonotype was seen once. No antigen is known for it. Reverse transcription of about 0.45 to 1 ug RNA was performed with random hexamers. MiXCR, run by TCRdb on the immunoSEQ multiplex PCR reads, gives a single entry per CDR3 protein. The sample has under 200,000 distinct CDR3 sequences, 94% seen once; the top ten hold over 0.095%. Sequencing of TCR beta, carried out with a high-throughput approach, was applied to CD8+ and CD4+ T cells from the blood. The recently defined diagnostic criteria for definite or probable disease were met by the Susac syndrome patients.

Sequencing was performed on CD4+ T cells from PBMCs. The sequence came from a human donor with Susac syndrome. V and J are TRBV29-1 and TRBJ2-2; TRBD2 agrees at 7 bases. For the CDR3, the DNA is TGCAGCGTTGTTGTGGGAGGGCCCCCCGACACCGGGGAGCTGTTTTTT. It yields the protein CSVVVGGPPDTGELFF.